This T cell receptor (beta chain) was observed in a study of T cell responses to AZD1222 COVID-19 vaccine. General study points: In a largely white British group with more females than males, clonal diversity was possibly underestimated. Repertoires were obtained only post-peak T cell response. The number of AZD1222 recipients seropositive at baseline was only 6 or 7. Spike-specific TCR repertoires showed rising breadth and depth after two AZD1222 doses.

Method: immunoSEQ multiplex PCR; TCRdb's copy keeps in-frame clones and lacks some. This table holds around 91,000 clones, about 88% found once. The CDR3 totals 17 residues. A remark on this clone: As yet, its antigen is unknown.

The specimen comprised peripheral blood, sampled on day 0 of AZD1222 vaccination. The rearrangement links TRBV21-1 to TRBJ2-6; TRBD1 is the table's D call and was not checked against the DNA. TRBV21-1 is designated a pseudogene. The sequence was collected from an adult in good health. The CDR3 region is CASSNKHQGSGANVLTF. CDR3 in DNA: TGTGCCAGCAGCAACAAACATCAGGGCTCTGGGGCCAACGTCCTGACTTTC.